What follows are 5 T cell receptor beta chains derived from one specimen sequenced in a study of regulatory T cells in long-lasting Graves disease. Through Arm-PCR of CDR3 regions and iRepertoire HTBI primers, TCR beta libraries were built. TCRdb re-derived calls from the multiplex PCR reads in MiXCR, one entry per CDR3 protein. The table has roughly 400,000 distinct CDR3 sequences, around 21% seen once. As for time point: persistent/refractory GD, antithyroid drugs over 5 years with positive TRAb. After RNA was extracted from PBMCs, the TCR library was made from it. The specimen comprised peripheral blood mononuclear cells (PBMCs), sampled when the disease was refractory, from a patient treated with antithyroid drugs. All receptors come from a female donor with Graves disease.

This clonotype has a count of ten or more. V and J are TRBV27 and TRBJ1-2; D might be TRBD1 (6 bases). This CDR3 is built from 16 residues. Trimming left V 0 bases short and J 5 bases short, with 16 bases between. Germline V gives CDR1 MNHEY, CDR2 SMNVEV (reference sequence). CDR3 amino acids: CASSLSGGQTIYGYTF. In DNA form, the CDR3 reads TGTGCCAGCAGTTTATCGGGGGGCCAGACGATATATGGCTACACCTTC.

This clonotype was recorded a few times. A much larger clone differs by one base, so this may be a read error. The CDR3 nucleotides read TGTGCCAGCAGCTTAAACAGAATGAACACTGAAGCTTTCTTT. Protein product: CASSLNRMNTEAFF. The gene calls are TRBV7-2 and TRBJ1-1; D remains ambiguous. With 2 bases removed from V and 0 bases from J, the gap between germline ends came to 7 bases. This CDR3 region has 14 residues. Per the germline V gene, CDR1 is SGHTA and CDR2 is FQGNSA.

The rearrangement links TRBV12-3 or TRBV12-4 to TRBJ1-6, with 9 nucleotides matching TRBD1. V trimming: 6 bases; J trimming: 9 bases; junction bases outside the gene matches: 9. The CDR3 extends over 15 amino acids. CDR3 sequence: CASRKDRGCGSPLHF. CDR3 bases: TGTGCCAGCAGAAAAGACAGGGGGTGCGGTTCACCCCTCCACTTT.

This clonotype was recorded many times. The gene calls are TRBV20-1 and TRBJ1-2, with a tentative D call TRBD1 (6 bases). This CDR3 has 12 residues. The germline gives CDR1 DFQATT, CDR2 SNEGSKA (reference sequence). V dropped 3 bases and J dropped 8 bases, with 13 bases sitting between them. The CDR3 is CSASLPGEGYTF. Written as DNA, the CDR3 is TGCAGTGCTAGTCTCCCAGGGGAAGGCTACACCTTC.

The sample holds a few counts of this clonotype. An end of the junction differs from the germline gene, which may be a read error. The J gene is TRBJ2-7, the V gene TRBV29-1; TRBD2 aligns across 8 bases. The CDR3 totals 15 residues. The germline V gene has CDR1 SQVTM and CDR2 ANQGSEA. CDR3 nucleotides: TGCAGCGTAGAAGGCCTAGCGGGTAGCTCCTACGAGCAGTACTTC. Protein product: CSVEGLAGSSYEQYF.